This TCR beta chain was documented in a study of human T cells and chemical hapten exposure. Time point: pre-sensitization, week 0. Treatment given: therapeutic diphenylcyclopropenone sensitization with weekly scalp DPC. TCRdb analysed the RACE reads with MiXCR anew, one entry per CDR3 protein. The table lists about 110,000 distinct CDR3 sequences, 12% of them singletons. Remarks on this clonotype: Antigen: not known.

Germline CDR1 reads KGHSH; CDR2 reads LQKENI. This CDR3 is built from 15 residues. The trim removed 3 bases at V and 3 bases at J, leaving 7 bases unmatched. Study conclusions and caveats: Alopecia was present in the donors, so their immune response may differ from healthy people's.

The TCR comes from a woman aged 45-59 years with alopecia areata. Some clones in this sample may be carry-over from other donors' samples. The chain employs TRBV18 and TRBJ1-1; 7 bases agree with TRBD1. This material consisted of whole blood, taken in connection with sensitization to the hapten diphenylcyclopropenone (DPC). The CDR3 loop is CASSPSTGTYTEAFF. The CDR3 DNA is TGTGCCAGCTCACCCTCGACAGGGACGTACACTGAAGCTTTCTTT.